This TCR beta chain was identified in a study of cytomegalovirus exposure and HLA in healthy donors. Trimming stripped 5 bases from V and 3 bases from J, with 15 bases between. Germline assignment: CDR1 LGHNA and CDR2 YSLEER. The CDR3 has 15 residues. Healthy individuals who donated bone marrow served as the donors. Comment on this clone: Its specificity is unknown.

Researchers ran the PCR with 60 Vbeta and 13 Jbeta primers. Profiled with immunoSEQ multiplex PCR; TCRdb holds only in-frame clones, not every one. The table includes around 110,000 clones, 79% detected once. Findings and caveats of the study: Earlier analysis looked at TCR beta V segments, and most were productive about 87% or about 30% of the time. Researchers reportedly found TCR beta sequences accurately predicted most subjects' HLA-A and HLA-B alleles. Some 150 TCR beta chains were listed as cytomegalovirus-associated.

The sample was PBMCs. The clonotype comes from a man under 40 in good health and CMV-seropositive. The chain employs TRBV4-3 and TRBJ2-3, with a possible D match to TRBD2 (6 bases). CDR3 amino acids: CASSKTGLATDTQYF. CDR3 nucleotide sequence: TGCGCCAGCAGCAAAACTGGGCTAGCGACAGATACGCAGTATTTT.